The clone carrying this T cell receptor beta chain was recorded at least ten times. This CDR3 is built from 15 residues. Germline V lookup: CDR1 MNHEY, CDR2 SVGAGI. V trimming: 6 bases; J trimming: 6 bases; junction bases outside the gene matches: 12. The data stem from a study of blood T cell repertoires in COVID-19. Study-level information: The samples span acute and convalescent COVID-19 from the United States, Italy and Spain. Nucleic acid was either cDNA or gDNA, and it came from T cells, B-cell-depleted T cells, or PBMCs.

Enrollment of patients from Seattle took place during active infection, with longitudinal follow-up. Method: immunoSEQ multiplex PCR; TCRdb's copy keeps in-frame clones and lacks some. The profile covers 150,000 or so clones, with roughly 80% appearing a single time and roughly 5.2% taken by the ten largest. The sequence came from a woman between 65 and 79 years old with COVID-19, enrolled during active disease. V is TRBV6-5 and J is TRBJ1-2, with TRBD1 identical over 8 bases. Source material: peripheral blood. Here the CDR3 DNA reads TGTGCCAGCAGAGACATGGACAGGGAGAACCATGGCTACACCTTC. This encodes CASRDMDRENHGYTF.